The TCR beta chain under discussion was sequenced for a study of cytomegalovirus exposure and HLA in healthy donors. Use of 60 Vbeta and 13 Jbeta primers characterized the PCR. The protocol was immunoSEQ multiplex PCR, while the TCRdb copy is restricted to in-frame clones and leaves out a portion. This sample yields some 150,000 clones, of which about 77% are seen a single time; 1.6% belongs to the top ten. This clone has more than one count but fewer than ten. Its antigen is still unknown. Overall study findings and caveats: The classifier, whose performance was assessed in both the original and validation cohorts, reportedly diagnosed cytomegalovirus status with high specificity and sensitivity. A later look showed TCR association rates differing by HLA locus, highest for DRB1 and lowest for HLA-C. What a later analysis reportedly showed was that an Asian-associated ancestry cluster had fewer N-insertions than the approximately 670-donor mean. Other equally common chains were less clonally expanded than HLA-associated TCR beta chains, a later analysis showed.

From germline, CDR1 is SGHNT and CDR2 YYREEE (reference sequence). The CDR3 is 15 amino acids. Trimming removed 0 bases at V and 0 bases at J, with 10 bases between. The sequence derives from a female donor in good health and CMV-seronegative. The sample consisted of PBMCs. This chain joins TRBV5-4 and TRBJ2-7; D is unresolved. The CDR3, as DNA: TGTGCCAGCAGCTTGGCTCTGAAGAGCTCCTACGAGCAGTACTTC. This sequence encodes CASSLALKSSYEQYF.